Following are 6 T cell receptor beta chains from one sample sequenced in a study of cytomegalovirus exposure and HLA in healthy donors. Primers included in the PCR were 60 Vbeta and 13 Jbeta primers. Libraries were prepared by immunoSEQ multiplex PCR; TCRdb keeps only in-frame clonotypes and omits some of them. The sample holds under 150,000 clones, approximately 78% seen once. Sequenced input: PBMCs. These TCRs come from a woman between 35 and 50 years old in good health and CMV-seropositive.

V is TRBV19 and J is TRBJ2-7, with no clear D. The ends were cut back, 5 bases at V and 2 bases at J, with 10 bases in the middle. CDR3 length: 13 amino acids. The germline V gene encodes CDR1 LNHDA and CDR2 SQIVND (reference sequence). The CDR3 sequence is CASSWARTYEQYF. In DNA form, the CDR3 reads TGTGCCAGTAGTTGGGCACGGACCTACGAGCAGTACTTC. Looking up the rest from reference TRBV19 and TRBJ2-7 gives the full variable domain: DGGITQSPKYLFRKEGQNVTLSCEQNLNHDAMYWYRQDPGQGLRLIYYSQIVNDFQKGDIAEGYSVSREKKESFPLTVTSAQKNPTAFYLCASSWARTYEQYFGPGTRLTVT.

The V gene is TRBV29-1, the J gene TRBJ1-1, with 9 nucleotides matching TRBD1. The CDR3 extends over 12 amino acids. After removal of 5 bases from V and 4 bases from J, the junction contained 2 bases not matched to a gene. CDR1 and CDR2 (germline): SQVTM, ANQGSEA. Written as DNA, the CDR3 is TGCAGCGTTCTGACAGGGGGCACTGAAGCTTTCTTT. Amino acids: CSVLTGGTEAFF.

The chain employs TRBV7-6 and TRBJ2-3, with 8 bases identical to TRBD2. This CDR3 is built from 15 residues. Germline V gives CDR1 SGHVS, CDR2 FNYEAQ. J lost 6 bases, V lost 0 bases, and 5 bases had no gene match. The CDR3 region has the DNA TGTGCCAGCAGCTTAGCGTTCCGGGAGGGGGATACGCAGTATTTT. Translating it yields CASSLAFREGDTQYF.

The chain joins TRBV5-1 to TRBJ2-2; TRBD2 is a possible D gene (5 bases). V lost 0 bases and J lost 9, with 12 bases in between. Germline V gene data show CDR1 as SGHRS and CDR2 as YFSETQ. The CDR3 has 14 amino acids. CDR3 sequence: CASSLAAGAWELFF. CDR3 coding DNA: TGCGCCAGCAGCTTGGCCGCGGGCGCCTGGGAGCTGTTTTTT.

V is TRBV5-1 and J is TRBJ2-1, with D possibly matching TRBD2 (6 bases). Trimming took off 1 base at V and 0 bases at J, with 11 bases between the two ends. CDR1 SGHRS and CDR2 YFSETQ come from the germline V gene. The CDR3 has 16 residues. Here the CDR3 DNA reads TGCGCCAGCAGCTTGACTAGCAGTAGCTCCTACAATGAGCAGTTCTTC. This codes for CASSLTSSSSYNEQFF.

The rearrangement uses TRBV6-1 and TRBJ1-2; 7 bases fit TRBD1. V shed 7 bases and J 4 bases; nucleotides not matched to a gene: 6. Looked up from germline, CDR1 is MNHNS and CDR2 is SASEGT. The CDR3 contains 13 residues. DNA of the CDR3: TGTGCCAGCAACCGATACAGGGGCTATGGCTACACCTTC. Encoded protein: CASNRYRGYGYTF.